Presented here are 8 T cell receptor beta chains from one specimen sequenced in a study of T cell changes during pregnancy in multiple sclerosis. Repertoires were generated with immunoSEQ multiplex PCR, while TCRdb's copy carries only in-frame clones and drops some. This sample carries 25,000 to 40,000 clones, 80% to 90% of them seen once, and the ten largest clones take around 8%. The specimen comprised CD8+ T cells from peripheral blood mononuclear cells, sampled before pregnancy. These receptors were obtained from a female donor with multiple sclerosis, enrolled in a pregnancy study.

The J gene is TRBJ2-7, the V gene TRBV28, with D tentatively TRBD1 (5 bases). V lost 2 bases, J lost 0 bases, and 8 bases lay in between. The CDR3 runs to 14 residues. CDR1 is MDHEN and CDR2 is SYDVKM in the germline V gene. The CDR3 nucleotides read TGTGCCAGCAGTTTACAGGGCAGCTCCTACGAGCAGTACTTC. Its protein product is CASSLQGSSYEQYF.

The genes are TRBV28 and TRBJ2-5; 11 nucleotides agree with TRBD2. The V gene's germline CDR1 is MDHEN and CDR2 SYDVKM. V lost 5 bases to trimming and J lost 2 bases; unmatched junction nucleotides: 7. CDR3 length: 16 residues. The DNA for the CDR3 is TGTGCCAGCAGTCCCAGCCTAGCGGGAGGACAAGAGACCCAGTACTTC. This translates into CASSPSLAGGQETQYF.

The genes are TRBV4-1 and TRBJ2-1, with a weak D call TRBD1 (6 bases). Per the germline V gene, CDR1 is MGHRA and CDR2 is YSYEKL. CDR3 length: 14 amino acids. Between the trimmed V and J ends, which lost 1 base and 5 bases, there was a span of 9 bases. The CDR3 sequence is CASSQGGTNNEQFF. The CDR3, as DNA: TGCGCCAGCAGCCAAGGAGGGACAAACAATGAGCAGTTCTTC.

The chain has TRBV6-5 and TRBJ1-6; 8 nucleotides match TRBD1. Germline trimming cut 5 bases from V and 9 bases from J; bases unmatched to any gene: 6. This CDR3 has 14 amino acids. Germline V CDR1 and CDR2: MNHEY, SVGAGI. In DNA, the CDR3 is TGTGCCAGCAGTACGGACAGGGATATTTCACCCCTCCACTTT. Translated, it gives CASSTDRDISPLHF.

The chain is built from TRBV9 and TRBJ2-3; 11 bases agree with TRBD2. This CDR3 has 18 amino acids. Trimming cost V 0 bases and J 1 base; bases outside gene matches: 7. Germline assignment: CDR1 SGDLS and CDR2 YYNGEE. CDR3 nucleotides: TGTGCCAGCAGCGTAGCGGCTATAGCGGGGGGGCGCACAGATACGCAGTATTTT. This gives the protein CASSVAAIAGGRTDTQYF.

The rearrangement links TRBV19 to TRBJ2-7; D is ambiguous. V was pared by 3 bases and J by 0 bases, with 6 bases between. Germline V CDR1 and CDR2: LNHDA, SQIVND (reference sequence). The CDR3 has 13 residues. The CDR3, as DNA: TGTGCCAGTAGTATCGCGGACTCCTACGAGCAGTACTTC. Translated: CASSIADSYEQYF.

The chain couples TRBV28 to TRBJ1-1; D gene unclear. V was trimmed by 8 bases and J by 2 bases, leaving 9 bases between them. The CDR3 sequence is 12 residues long. Germline V gene data show CDR1 as MDHEN and CDR2 as SYDVKM. CDR3 sequence: CASCTPNTEAFF. The CDR3 coding sequence is TGTGCCAGCTGCACACCTAACACTGAAGCTTTCTTT.

V is TRBV5-6 and J is TRBJ2-7; 7 nucleotides line up with TRBD1. V gave up 4 bases and J gave up 2 bases; unmatched junction bases: 6. The CDR3 covers 14 residues. Germline V gives CDR1 SGHDT, CDR2 YYEEEE. The CDR3 spells CASSQPGQPYEQYF. For the CDR3, the DNA is TGTGCCAGCAGCCAACCGGGACAGCCCTACGAGCAGTACTTC.